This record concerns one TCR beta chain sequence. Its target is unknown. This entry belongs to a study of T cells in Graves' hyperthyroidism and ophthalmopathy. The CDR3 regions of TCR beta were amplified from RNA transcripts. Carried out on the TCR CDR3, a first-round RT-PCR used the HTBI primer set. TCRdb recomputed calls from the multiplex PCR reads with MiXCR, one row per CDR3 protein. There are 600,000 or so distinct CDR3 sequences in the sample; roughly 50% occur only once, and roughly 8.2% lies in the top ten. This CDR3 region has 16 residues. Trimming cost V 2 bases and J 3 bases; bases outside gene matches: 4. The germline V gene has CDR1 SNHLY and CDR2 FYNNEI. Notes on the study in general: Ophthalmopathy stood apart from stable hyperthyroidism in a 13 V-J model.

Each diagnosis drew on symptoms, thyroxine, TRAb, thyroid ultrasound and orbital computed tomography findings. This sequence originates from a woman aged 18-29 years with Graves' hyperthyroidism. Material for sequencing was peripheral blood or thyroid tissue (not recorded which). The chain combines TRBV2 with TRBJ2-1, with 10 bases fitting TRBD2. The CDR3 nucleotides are TGTGCCAGCAGTGAAAGGACTAGCGGCCTCTACAATGAGCAGTTCTTC. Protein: CASSERTSGLYNEQFF.